Below are 15 T cell receptor beta chains sequenced from a single sample in a study of shared clonotypes between healthy human individuals. Measured with immunoSEQ multiplex PCR; TCRdb has only the in-frame clones, and not every one. The sample consists of around 1.5 million clones, approximately 98% of them appearing once. Sample: naive CD4+ T cells sorted from blood. Stated subset: CD45RA+ positively selected. These receptors originate from a young man in good health.

The rearrangement links TRBV19 to TRBJ2-7, with D unclear. This CDR3 has 14 amino acids. The ends were cut back, 1 base at V and 2 bases at J, with 9 bases in the middle. Germline V gene data show CDR1 as LNHDA and CDR2 as SQIVND (reference sequence). The CDR3 loop reads CASSIASMAYEQYF. CDR3 DNA sequence: TGTGCCAGTAGTATAGCGTCAATGGCCTACGAGCAGTACTTC.

The rearrangement joins TRBV19 to TRBJ2-3, with 9 positions matching TRBD2. Germline V gene data show CDR1 as LNHDA and CDR2 as SQIVND (reference sequence). There are 16 residues in the CDR3. After removal of 3 bases from V and 8 bases from J, the junction contained 12 bases not matched to a gene. CDR3 in DNA: TGTGCCAGTAGTATCTGGCTAGCGGGATCCCCGGGTACGCAGTATTTT. Translated, it gives CASSIWLAGSPGTQYF.

The chain uses TRBV5-1 and TRBJ1-1; D gene ambiguous. Per the germline V gene, CDR1 is SGHRS and CDR2 is YFSETQ. Trimming cost V 1 base and J 1 base, with 11 bases left between them. The CDR3 extends over 15 amino acids. The CDR3 nucleotides read TGCGCCAGCAGCTTGTATGCGGGTGGGAACACTGAAGCTTTCTTT. Translation: CASSLYAGGNTEAFF.

The chain recombines TRBV7-2 with TRBJ1-4; D not certain. CDR3 length: 16 residues. Germline-derived CDR1 and CDR2 are SGHTA and FQGNSA. V lost 5 bases to trimming and J lost 0 bases, with 13 bases between them. CDR3 DNA: TGTGCCAGCAGCAAGGGTTTAGGAGCAACTAATGAAAAACTGTTTTTT. Translated, it gives CASSKGLGATNEKLFF.

J is TRBJ2-3 and V is TRBV18; 9 bases line up with TRBD2. The J segment lost 2 bases and the V segment lost 1 base, leaving 4 bases of the junction unmatched. CDR3 length equals 16 residues. Germline V gene lookup returns CDR1 KGHSH and CDR2 LQKENI. This CDR3 is CASSPRPSGTTDTQYF. The DNA for the CDR3 is TGTGCCAGCTCACCACGCCCTAGCGGGACCACAGATACGCAGTATTTT.

The V call is TRBV10-3, the J call TRBJ1-1, with 11 positions matching TRBD1. With 7 bases clipped from V and 7 bases from J, the junction kept 5 bases outside the gene matches. The CDR3 sequence is 13 residues long. Germline loops: CDR1 ENHRY, CDR2 SYGVKD. The CDR3: CAIKRTGGDEAFF. The CDR3 nucleotides read TGTGCCATCAAAAGGACAGGGGGCGATGAAGCTTTCTTT.

The chain links TRBV9 to TRBJ2-2, with 9 bases matching TRBD1. CDR1 is SGDLS, CDR2 YYNGEE, per germline. The CDR3 runs to 17 residues. With 4 bases clipped from V and 2 bases from J, the junction kept 9 bases outside the gene matches. CDR3 residues: CASSPRGQGLNTGELFF. Written as DNA, the CDR3 is TGTGCCAGCAGCCCTAGAGGACAGGGGTTAAACACCGGGGAGCTGTTTTTT.

The V call is TRBV12-5, the J call TRBJ2-7; D gene ambiguous. This CDR3 has 15 amino acids. The germline CDR1 and CDR2 sequences are LGHNT and FRNRAP. Trimming took 6 bases from V and 2 from J, leaving 17 bases between them. CDR3 in amino acids: CASGLKGSGPYEQYF. The CDR3 nucleotides read TGTGCTAGTGGCCTCAAAGGGTCAGGTCCCTACGAGCAGTACTTC.

The chain couples TRBV5-4 to TRBJ2-3; D remains unclear. The CDR3 runs to 13 residues. Germline loops: CDR1 SGHNT, CDR2 YYREEE (reference sequence). V was trimmed by 4 bases and J by 4 bases, leaving 10 bases between them. For the CDR3, the DNA is TGTGCCAGCAGCGGGGTTCTCCCAGATACGCAGTATTTT. The encoded protein is CASSGVLPDTQYF.

The rearrangement joins TRBV18 to TRBJ2-7; no firm D call. The CDR3 covers 13 residues. V dropped 3 bases and J dropped 5 bases, with 11 bases sitting between them. Germline V CDR1 and CDR2: KGHSH, LQKENI. The CDR3 sequence: CASSPSVPNEQYF. CDR3 nucleotide sequence: TGTGCCAGCTCACCGTCTGTCCCCAACGAGCAGTACTTC.

In its sample, this clone was seen once. V gene TRBV4-1 combines with J gene TRBJ2-1; the match to TRBD1 covers 7 bases. V lost 2 bases, J lost 2 bases, and 6 bases stayed unmatched. The CDR3 runs 16 residues. CDR1 and CDR2 (germline): MGHRA, YSYEKL. The CDR3 is CASSQPTGVPYNEQFF. The DNA of the CDR3 is TGCGCCAGCAGCCAACCCACAGGGGTACCCTACAATGAGCAGTTCTTC.

The chain has TRBV5-1 and TRBJ1-2; D is perhaps TRBD1 (5 bases). Trimming took 2 bases from V and 4 from J, leaving 12 bases between them. This CDR3 is built from 14 residues. Germline-derived CDR1 and CDR2 are SGHRS and YFSETQ. The CDR3 protein is CASSLGTLIYGYTF. The CDR3 DNA follows: TGCGCCAGCAGCTTAGGGACTTTAATCTATGGCTACACCTTC.

About this clone: This CDR3 is also generated by other DNA sequences in the sample. The genes are TRBV28 and TRBJ1-4; D unclear. The germline V and J ends were trimmed by 2 bases and 1 base, with 5 bases remaining between them. Germline loops: CDR1 MDHEN, CDR2 SYDVKM. The CDR3 extends over 14 amino acids. CDR3 residues: CASSLGGTNEKLFF. The CDR3 region has the DNA TGTGCCAGCAGTTTAGGCGGAACTAATGAAAAACTGTTTTTT.

As regards this clone: The same CDR3 arises from other DNA sequences in this sample as well. This rearrangement joins TRBV5-1 to TRBJ2-3; 13 nucleotides line up with TRBD2. V lost 4 bases to trimming and J lost 3 bases; unmatched junction nucleotides: 5. The germline gives CDR1 SGHRS, CDR2 YFSETQ. The CDR3 sequence is 16 residues long. CDR3 loop: CASSPRTSGSTDTQYF. In DNA form, the CDR3 reads TGCGCCAGCAGCCCACGGACTAGCGGGAGTACAGATACGCAGTATTTT.

The CDR3 sequence is CAIEDRGRNTGELFF. The CDR3 DNA follows: TGTGCCATCGAGGACAGGGGACGCAACACCGGGGAGCTGTTTTTT. The rearrangement links TRBV10-3 to TRBJ2-2; 9 nucleotides line up with TRBD1. The CDR3 covers 15 residues. V was pared by 8 bases and J by 2 bases, with 6 bases of the junction left unmatched. The germline CDR1 and CDR2 sequences are ENHRY and SYGVKD.